This TCR beta chain was observed in a study of blood T cells in healthy people across ages. A J-beta primer mix and a sample-barcoded 5' primer were used in a second PCR of roughly 6 to 11 cycles. TCRdb re-called the 5' RACE reads through MiXCR, storing one row per CDR3 protein. The sample has around 1,900,000 distinct CDR3 sequences, 30% to 40% seen once. This clonotype was seen a few times. The specimen sequenced was blood. This TCR came from a human donor in good health.

The CDR3 DNA is TGTGCCAGCAGTTTGGGAGACAGGGTGCAAGGAGAGCAGTACTTC. It yields the protein CASSLGDRVQGEQYF. The chain employs TRBV12-3 or TRBV12-4 and TRBJ2-5; 7 positions match TRBD1. The CDR3 is 15 residues long. Trimming at V came to 3 bases and at J to 11 bases, leaving 15 bases not matched to a gene.